A selection of T cell receptor beta chains follows, all from one sample in a study of T cell responses to AZD1222 COVID-19 vaccine. Data came from immunoSEQ multiplex PCR; TCRdb stores just in-frame clones and leaves some out. The profile covers 120,000 or so clones, with around 89% appearing a single time and around 1.5% taken by the ten largest. This specimen consisted of peripheral blood, obtained on day 0 of AZD1222 vaccination. These receptors all come from an adult in good health. Each CDR3 is given with its conserved first and last residue. The D gene is left open where the match is weak. Size is omitted from some rows. Given values are once, few, many or a class for expanded clones.

size	D	V	J	CDR3	DNA
many	.	TRBV19	TRBJ2-1	CASSIARRTHYNEQFF	TGTGCCAGTAGTATAGCGCGTCGGACTCACTACAATGAGCAGTTCTTC
.	.	TRBV27	TRBJ1-1	CASSFTGRWDTEAFF	TGTGCCAGCAGTTTTACAGGGCGGTGGGACACTGAAGCTTTCTTT
.	.	TRBV2	TRBJ2-3	CASSDLGSSTDTQYF	TGTGCCAGCAGTGATCTGGGTTCTAGCACAGATACGCAGTATTTT
once	.	TRBV5-1	TRBJ2-3	CASSSTGTDTQYF	TGCGCCAGCAGCTCAACGGGCACAGATACGCAGTATTTT
.	.	TRBV28	TRBJ1-5	CASKGGTSNQPQHF	TGTGCCAGCAAGGGAGGCACTAGCAATCAGCCCCAGCATTTT
.	.	TRBV5-1	TRBJ2-5	CASSLRATKETQYF	TGCGCCAGCAGCTTGAGGGCGACGAAAGAGACCCAGTACTTC
.	.	TRBV10-3	TRBJ1-5	CAISSGNQPQHF	TGTGCCATCTCGTCGGGAAATCAGCCCCAGCATTTT
.	.	TRBV24-1	TRBJ2-3	CATSDEPGVLIPDTQYF	TGTGCCACCAGTGACGAACCAGGGGTATTAATACCAGATACGCAGTATTTT
.	.	TRBV5-1	TRBJ2-1	CASSLGGDNEQFF	TGCGCCAGCAGCTTGGGGGGAGACAATGAGCAGTTCTTC
.	TRBD1	TRBV6-5	TRBJ1-2	CASSSVLTGNGYTF	TGTGCCAGCAGTTCGGTCCTGACAGGGAATGGCTACACCTTC
.	.	TRBV6-5	TRBJ1-2	CASSYGAVDGYTF	TGTGCCAGCAGTTATGGGGCGGTGGATGGCTACACCTTC
.	.	TRBV3-1/TRBV3-2	TRBJ1-2	CASSQANWPTNGYTF	TGTGCCAGCAGCCAAGCGAATTGGCCCACGAACGGCTACACCTTC
.	TRBD2	TRBV6-5	TRBJ2-7	CASRRETASYEQYF	TGTGCCAGCAGGCGGGAGACAGCTTCCTACGAGCAGTACTTC
.	.	TRBV9	TRBJ1-3	CASSVEDGGGAASSGNTIYF	TGTGCCAGCAGCGTAGAGGATGGCGGGGGGGCGGCTAGCTCTGGAAACACCATATATTTT
.	.	TRBV3-1/TRBV3-2	TRBJ1-4	CASSQEGGNEKLFF	TGTGCCAGCAGCCAAGAGGGGGGTAATGAAAAACTGTTTTTT
.	.	TRBV15	TRBJ2-2	CATRYGAGRDTGTGELFF	TGTGCCACCAGGTATGGAGCCGGGCGGGACACCGGCACCGGGGAGCTGTTTTTT
.	TRBD1	TRBV18	TRBJ1-6	CASSTTGLEPLHF	TGTGCCAGCTCAACGACAGGGTTGGAACCCCTCCACTTT
.	TRBD2	TRBV7-9	TRBJ2-5	CASSSRPLLAGAAETQYF	TGTGCCAGCAGCTCTAGACCCCTATTAGCGGGAGCGGCAGAGACCCAGTACTTC
.	TRBD1	TRBV13	TRBJ1-1	CASSSPGQGVNTEAFF	TGTGCCAGCAGCTCTCCGGGACAGGGTGTGAACACTGAAGCTTTCTTT
.	.	TRBV7-8	TRBJ1-6	CASSLGLRGYNSPLHF	TGTGCCAGCAGCTTAGGTCTTAGGGGTTATAATTCACCCCTCCACTTT
.	.	TRBV28	TRBJ1-1	CASNFQGNTEAFF	TGTGCCAGCAATTTCCAGGGGAACACTGAAGCTTTCTTT
.	.	TRBV6-5	TRBJ1-1	CASRASWENTEAFF	TGTGCCAGCAGGGCTTCCTGGGAGAACACTGAAGCTTTCTTT
.	.	TRBV30	TRBJ1-2	CAWSVTRIGYTF	TGTGCCTGGAGCGTAACTAGAATTGGCTACACCTTC
.	.	TRBV5-8	TRBJ1-2	CASRIGLHGYTF	TGTGCCAGCAGGATTGGGTTGCATGGCTACACCTTC
.	.	TRBV15	TRBJ2-7	CATSPPDPFSPYEQYF	TGTGCCACCAGCCCCCCGGACCCGTTTTCTCCATACGAGCAGTACTTC
.	TRBD1	TRBV6-5	TRBJ1-2	CASSQLGQGDGYTF	TGTGCCAGCAGTCAGCTCGGACAGGGGGACGGCTACACCTTC
.	TRBD1	TRBV7-9	TRBJ1-4	CASSRTGTNEKLFF	TGTGCCAGCAGCCGGACAGGCACTAATGAAAAACTGTTTTTT
.	TRBD1	TRBV11-3	TRBJ2-1	CASSPRQDRGGEQFF	TGTGCCAGCAGCCCCCGTCAGGACAGGGGTGGTGAGCAGTTCTTC
.	TRBD1	TRBV6-5	TRBJ2-5	CASSTRTGGTQYF	TGTGCCAGCAGCACTCGGACAGGGGGGACCCAGTACTTC
few	TRBD2	TRBV12-3/TRBV12-4	TRBJ2-7	CASSFGTIYEQYF	TGTGCCAGCAGTTTTGGGACTATTTACGAGCAGTACTTC
.	.	TRBV30	TRBJ2-7	CAWSNIPAGQYF	TGTGCCTGGAGTAACATCCCCGCGGGGCAGTACTTC
.	.	TRBV28	TRBJ2-1	CASSLHFVGRTLTRGEQFF	TGTGCCAGCAGCCTACACTTTGTAGGGCGGACCCTAACTCGTGGTGAGCAGTTCTTC
.	TRBD1	TRBV7-9	TRBJ2-7	CASSPRTGVPYEQYF	TGTGCCAGCAGCCCCCGGACAGGAGTACCCTACGAGCAGTACTTC
.	.	TRBV20-1	TRBJ2-3	CSAIATDRQYF	TGCAGTGCTATCGCCACTGATAGGCAGTATTTT
.	.	TRBV19	TRBJ1-5	CASSIGQAGNQPQHF	TGTGCCAGTAGTATTGGTCAGGCAGGCAATCAGCCCCAGCATTTT
.	.	TRBV6-2/TRBV6-3	TRBJ1-2	CASSPRGTVYGYTF	TGTGCCAGCAGTCCCCGTGGGACCGTCTATGGCTACACCTTC
.	TRBD2	TRBV6-4	TRBJ2-7	CASSEASGDSYEQYF	TGTGCCAGCAGTGAGGCTAGCGGGGACTCCTACGAGCAGTACTTC
.	.	TRBV18	TRBJ1-4	CASSPGGAATNEKLFF	TGTGCCAGCTCACCCGGAGGGGCTGCAACTAATGAAAAACTGTTTTTT
.	.	TRBV4-1	TRBJ1-5	CASWGGLGQPQHF	TGCGCCAGCTGGGGGGGGCTGGGTCAGCCCCAGCATTTT
.	TRBD1	TRBV6-2/TRBV6-3	TRBJ2-7	CASSYVGQGFSYEQYF	TGTGCCAGCAGTTACGTAGGACAGGGGTTCTCCTACGAGCAGTACTTC
.	.	TRBV3-1/TRBV3-2	TRBJ1-4	CACSPTRSTNEKLFF	TGTGCCTGCAGCCCTACGAGATCAACTAATGAAAAACTGTTTTTT
.	.	TRBV9	TRBJ2-2	CASSPGSGTGELFF	TGTGCCAGCAGCCCCGGGTCCGGCACCGGGGAGCTGTTTTTT
.	TRBD1	TRBV19	TRBJ2-1	CASQKSTGGSSSYNEQFF	TGTGCCAGTCAGAAGTCGACAGGGGGCTCCAGCTCCTACAATGAGCAGTTCTTC
.	.	TRBV7-2	TRBJ2-7	CASSLAPGNEQYF	TGTGCCAGCAGCTTAGCACCGGGTAACGAGCAGTACTTC
.	.	TRBV11-2	TRBJ1-2	CASSSPRDQGYGYTF	TGTGCCAGCAGCTCCCCCAGGGATCAGGGCTATGGCTACACCTTC
.	.	TRBV10-3	TRBJ2-2	CAISEREGPRTGELFF	TGTGCCATCAGTGAGCGAGAGGGCCCTAGGACCGGGGAGCTGTTTTTT
few	.	TRBV21-1	TRBJ2-7	CAISRDSTYEQYF	TGTGCCATCAGCCGGGACAGCACCTACGAGCAGTACTTC